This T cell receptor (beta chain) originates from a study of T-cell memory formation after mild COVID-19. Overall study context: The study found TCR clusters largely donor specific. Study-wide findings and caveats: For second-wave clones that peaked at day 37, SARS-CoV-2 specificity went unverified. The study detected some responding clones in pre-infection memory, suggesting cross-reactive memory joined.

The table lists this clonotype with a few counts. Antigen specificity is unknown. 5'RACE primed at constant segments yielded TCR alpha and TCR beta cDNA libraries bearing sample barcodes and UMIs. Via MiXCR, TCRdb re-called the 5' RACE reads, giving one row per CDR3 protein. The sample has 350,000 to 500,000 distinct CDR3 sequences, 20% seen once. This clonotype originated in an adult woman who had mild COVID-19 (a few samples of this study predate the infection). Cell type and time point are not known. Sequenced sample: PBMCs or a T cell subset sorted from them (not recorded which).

CDR3 residues: CASSLADPGYEQYF. CDR3 in DNA: TGTGCCAGCAGCTTAGCGGACCCGGGGTACGAGCAGTACTTC. V and J are TRBV7-2 and TRBJ2-7; TRBD2 is a possible D gene (5 bases). From germline, CDR1 is SGHTA and CDR2 FQGNSA. The V and J ends lost 0 bases and 4 bases respectively, with 10 bases between them. This CDR3 is built from 14 residues. The full variable domain, in which reference TRBV7-2 and TRBJ2-7 provide the parts outside the CDR3, is GAGVSQSPSNKVTEKGKDVELRCDPISGHTALYWYRQSLGQGLEFLIYFQGNSAPDKSGLPSDRFSAERTGGSVSTLTIQRTQQEDSAVYLCASSLADPGYEQYFGPGTRLTVT.